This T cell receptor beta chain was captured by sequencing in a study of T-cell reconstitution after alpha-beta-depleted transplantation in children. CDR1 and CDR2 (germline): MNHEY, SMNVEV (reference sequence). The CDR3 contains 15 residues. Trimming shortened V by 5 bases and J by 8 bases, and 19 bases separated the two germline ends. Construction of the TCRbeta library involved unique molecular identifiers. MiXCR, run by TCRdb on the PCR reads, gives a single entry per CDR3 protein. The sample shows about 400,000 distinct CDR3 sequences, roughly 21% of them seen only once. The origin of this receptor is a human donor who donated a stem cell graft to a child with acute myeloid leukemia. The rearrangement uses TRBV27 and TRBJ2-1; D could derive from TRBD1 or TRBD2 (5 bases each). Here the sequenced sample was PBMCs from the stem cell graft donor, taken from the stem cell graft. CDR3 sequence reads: CASSPGTGTIDEQFF. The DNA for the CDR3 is TGTGCCAGCAGTCCGGGGACGGGAACTATCGATGAGCAGTTCTTC.